Below are 21 T cell receptor beta chains sequenced from a single sample in a study of regulatory T cells in long-lasting Graves disease. Time point defined: newly diagnosed GD, antithyroid drugs for less than 3 months. Construction of the TCR library relied on RNA isolated from PBMCs. Building of the TCR beta libraries involved iRepertoire HTBI primers and Arm-PCR of CDR3 regions. MiXCR, applied by TCRdb to the multiplex PCR reads, yields one record per CDR3 protein. The top ten hold less than 15% of the sample, which has a few hundred thousand distinct CDR3 sequences, 18% seen once. In addition, the sample was reused for a study of T cells in Graves' hyperthyroidism and ophthalmopathy.

The specimen comprised peripheral blood mononuclear cells (PBMCs), sampled at new diagnosis, from a patient treated with antithyroid drugs. The receptors stem from a woman aged 25 to 39 with Graves disease.

This clonotype has at least ten counts. The genes are TRBV5-4 and TRBJ1-1, with a tentative D call TRBD1 (5 bases). The germline V gene has CDR1 SGHNT and CDR2 YYREEE (reference sequence). With 3 bases removed from V and 6 bases from J, the gap between germline ends came to 15 bases. The CDR3 is 14 residues long. The DNA of the CDR3 is TGTGCCAGCAGCTGGGACCCGTCGAGGCCTGAAGCTTTCTTT. Translating gives CASSWDPSRPEAFF.

In this sample, this clonotype turned up many times. The CDR3 loop is CASQRSRSGQRQPQHF. The CDR3 DNA is TGTGCCAGCCAGCGGTCTAGGTCGGGTCAGCGGCAGCCCCAGCATTTT. The rearrangement uses TRBV7-2 and TRBJ1-5; no clear D gene. Between the trimmed V and J ends, which lost 8 bases and 7 bases, there was a span of 24 bases. Germline-derived CDR1 and CDR2 are SGHTA and FQGNSA. The CDR3 is made up of 16 amino acids.

This clonotype was seen a few times. V gene TRBV12-5 combines with J gene TRBJ1-2; 8 nucleotides match TRBD1. The CDR3 loop spans 17 amino acids. V shed 0 bases and J 3 bases; nucleotides not matched to a gene: 9. Germline lookup yields CDR1 LGHNT and CDR2 FRNRAP. In nucleotides, the CDR3 is TGTGCTAGTGGTTTGGTACTTTCGGCAGGGGGCGACTATGGCTACACCTTC. Translated, it gives CASGLVLSAGGDYGYTF.

A remark on this clonotype: A far larger clone is only one base removed, so a read error is likely. The chain couples TRBV7-2 to TRBJ2-1, with 10 nucleotides matching TRBD2. The DNA end is a closer match to TRBJ2-5, so the J assignment may be wrong. Germline V gene lookup returns CDR1 SGHTA and CDR2 FQGNSA. This CDR3 is built from 15 residues. In nucleotides, the CDR3 is TGTGCCAGCAGCTTGCCTAGCGGGGGCCAAGAGACCCAGTACTTC. Amino acid sequence: CASSLPSGGQETQYF.

This clonotype occurred many times. This chain connects TRBV14 to TRBJ1-1, with TRBD1 matching 9 bases. The CDR3 length is 13 residues. J lost 10 bases, V lost 4 bases, and 7 bases had no gene match. Germline V gene data show CDR1 as SGHDN and CDR2 as FVKESK. DNA for the CDR3: TGTGCCAGCAGCCCTACCGGGACAGGGAGAGCTTTCTTT. Encoded protein: CASSPTGTGRAFF.

Worth noting for this clonotype: One end of the junction varies from germline; a read error may be responsible. This chain connects TRBV7-9 to TRBJ1-6; D is uncertain. CDR3 size: 16 residues. The germline V gene has CDR1 SEHNR and CDR2 FQNEAQ (reference sequence). CDR3: CTSSLFVLTSGSPLHF. The CDR3 DNA follows: TGTACCAGCAGCTTATTTGTTCTGACAAGCGGTTCACCCCTCCACTTT.

This clonotype was counted many times. The genes are TRBV2 and TRBJ2-1; 9 bases are shared with TRBD2. Germline-derived CDR1 and CDR2 are SNHLY and FYNNEI. CDR3 length: 14 residues. V gave up 11 bases and J gave up 8 bases; unmatched junction bases: 13. This CDR3 reads CAGLSGGGADEQFF. Here the CDR3 DNA reads TGTGCCGGCCTCAGCGGCGGGGGGGCTGATGAGCAGTTCTTC. The full variable domain, in which reference TRBV2 and TRBJ2-1 provide the parts outside the CDR3, is EPEVTQTPSHQVTQMGQEVILRCVPISNHLYFYWYRQILGQKVEFLVSFYNNEISEKSEIFDDQFSVERPDGSNFTLKIRSTKLEDSAMYFCAGLSGGGADEQFFGPGTRLTVL.

This clonotype was recorded at least ten times. J is TRBJ2-5 and V is TRBV20-1, with 12 bases that match TRBD2. With V trimmed by 7 bases and J by 5 bases, 23 bases remained unmatched. The CDR3 spans 19 residues. CDR1 is DFQATT, CDR2 SNEGSKA, per germline (reference sequence). As DNA, the CDR3 is TGCAGTGTTCTCCTCTCCTTTACTAGCGGGGGGCCCTACGGTGAGACCCAGTACTTC. Translated, it gives CSVLLSFTSGGPYGETQYF.

This clonotype was detected ten times or more. This sequence joins TRBV9 and TRBJ2-1; no clear D gene. CDR3 length: 13 residues. The V end was cut by 0 bases, the J end by 7 bases, with 8 bases between. The germline V gene encodes CDR1 SGDLS and CDR2 YYNGEE. CDR3 sequence (DNA): TGTGCCAGCAGCGTAGGGCAGGCGAATGAGCAGTTCTTC. Protein: CASSVGQANEQFF.

Many counts were recorded for this clonotype. The chain has TRBV6-1 and TRBJ1-5; TRBD1 matches at 7 bases. The CDR3 is 15 residues long. Losses at the gene ends were 8 bases for V and 6 bases for J; bases not matched to a gene: 13. Germline V lookup: CDR1 MNHNS, CDR2 SASEGT. CDR3 coding DNA: TGTGCCAGCGGACAAGGAACAGGGGTCGGTCAGCCCCAGCATTTT. Protein: CASGQGTGVGQPQHF.

This clonotype occurred a few times. The rearrangement links TRBV19 to TRBJ1-5; a weak D match, TRBD1 (6 bases). V lost 3 bases, J lost 8 bases, and 14 bases lay in between. The CDR3 covers 14 residues. Germline CDR1 LNHDA, CDR2 SQIVND (reference sequence). The CDR3 sequence is CASSIGGGLEPQHF. CDR3 bases: TGTGCCAGTAGTATCGGAGGGGGACTTGAGCCCCAGCATTTT.

The V gene is TRBV28, the J gene TRBJ2-7, with D hard to call. Germline-derived CDR1 and CDR2 are MDHEN and SYDVKM. This CDR3 is 15 amino acids long. V lost 5 bases to trimming and J lost 3 bases, with 17 bases between them. The CDR3 bases are TGTGCCAGCAGTCCCCATGGTGGGAAAGACTACGAGCAGTACTTC. Encoded protein: CASSPHGGKDYEQYF.

This clonotype appeared many times. The chain joins TRBV6-1 to TRBJ1-1; D might be TRBD1 (6 bases). Trimming cost V 4 bases and J 5 bases, with 17 bases left between them. Germline values: CDR1 MNHNS, CDR2 SASEGT. The CDR3 contains 15 residues. The CDR3 nucleotides read TGTGCCAGCAGTGGCCAAAGGGGGGGCCGAACTGAAGCTTTCTTT. It translates to CASSGQRGGRTEAFF.

In its sample, this clonotype was seen many times. The chain links TRBV18 to TRBJ1-5, with D tentatively TRBD1 (6 bases). This CDR3 comprises 13 residues. The germline gives CDR1 KGHSH, CDR2 LQKENI. V lost 5 bases, J lost 6 bases, and 11 bases lay in between. The chain's CDR3 is CASSSQGLQPQHF. The DNA for the CDR3 is TGTGCCAGCTCATCTCAGGGGCTTCAGCCCCAGCATTTT.

The chain carries TRBV7-8 and TRBJ1-1; D not certain. The CDR3 runs 14 residues. Germline CDR1 reads SGHVS; CDR2 reads FQNEAQ. Trimming took 3 bases from V and 3 from J, leaving 11 bases between them. CDR3 bases: TGTGCCAGCAGCTTGTCGGAGGTAGACACTGAAGCTTTCTTT. Translation gives CASSLSEVDTEAFF.

The chain is built from TRBV19 and TRBJ2-7; D gene unclear. CDR1 and CDR2 from the germline V gene are LNHDA and SQIVND (reference sequence). The V gene lost 3 bases and the J gene lost 1 base, with 10 bases spanning the gap. The CDR3 covers 14 residues. The CDR3 bases are TGTGCCAGTAGTATGGTTTTGGAATCCTACGAGCAGTACTTC. Its translation: CASSMVLESYEQYF.

The chain uses TRBV13 and TRBJ2-2, with a possible D match to TRBD1 (6 bases). CDR1 is PRHDT, CDR2 FYEKMQ, per germline (reference sequence). Trimming pared 5 bases from V and 2 bases from J, leaving 9 bases between. This CDR3 has 14 residues. The CDR3 spells CASSPDRNTGELFF. CDR3 in DNA: TGTGCCAGCAGCCCGGACAGAAACACCGGGGAGCTGTTTTTT.

This clonotype was counted ten times or more. This rearrangement joins TRBV20-1 to TRBJ1-5; 9 bases agree with TRBD1. The CDR3 is made up of 14 amino acids. After removal of 3 bases from V and 5 bases from J, the junction contained 5 bases not matched to a gene. The germline V gene has CDR1 DFQATT and CDR2 SNEGSKA (reference sequence). The CDR3 sequence is CSASEGQGHQPQHF. The CDR3 coding sequence is TGCAGTGCTAGTGAGGGACAGGGCCATCAGCCCCAGCATTTT.

The chain uses TRBV6-2 or TRBV6-3 and TRBJ2-2; D not resolved. The CDR3 has 14 amino acids. Looked up from germline, CDR1 is MNHEY and CDR2 is SVGEGT. Deletions cut 2 bases from V and 1 base from J, with 5 bases between. CDR3 in amino acids: CASSYVMNTGELFF. The CDR3 bases are TGTGCCAGCAGTTACGTAATGAACACCGGGGAGCTGTTTTTT.

The V call is TRBV12-3 or TRBV12-4, the J call TRBJ1-3; 9 positions match TRBD1. The junction had 11 bases not matched to a gene; V was cut back by 4 bases and J by 4 bases. This CDR3 is 17 amino acids long. CDR3 in amino acids: CASSSTGGGPPGNTIYF. The CDR3 DNA reads as TGTGCCAGCAGTTCGACAGGGGGGGGTCCCCCGGGAAACACCATATATTTT.

Points on this clonotype: It may be a read error: a sequence one base away is much more abundant. The chain couples TRBV10-3 to TRBJ2-1; TRBD2 aligns across 14 bases. Germline V lookup: CDR1 ENHRY, CDR2 SYGVKD. The CDR3 extends over 17 amino acids. The CDR3 region has the DNA TGTGCCATCAGTGGAACGGGACTAGCGGGGGACTACAATGGGCAGTTCTTC. It specifies CAISGTGLAGDYNGQFF.